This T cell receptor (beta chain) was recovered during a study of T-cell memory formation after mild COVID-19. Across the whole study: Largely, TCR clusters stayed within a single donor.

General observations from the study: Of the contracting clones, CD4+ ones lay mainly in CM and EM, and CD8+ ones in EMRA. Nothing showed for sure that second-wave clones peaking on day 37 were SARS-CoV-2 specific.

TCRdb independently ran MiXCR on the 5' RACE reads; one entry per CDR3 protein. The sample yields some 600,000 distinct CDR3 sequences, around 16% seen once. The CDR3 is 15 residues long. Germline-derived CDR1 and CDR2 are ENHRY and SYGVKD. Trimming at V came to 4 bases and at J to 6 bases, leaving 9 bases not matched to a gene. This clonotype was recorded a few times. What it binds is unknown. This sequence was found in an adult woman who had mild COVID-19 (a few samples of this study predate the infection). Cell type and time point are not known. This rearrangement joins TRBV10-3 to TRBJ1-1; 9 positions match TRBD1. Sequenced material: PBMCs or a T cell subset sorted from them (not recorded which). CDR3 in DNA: TGTGCCATCAGTGGAATAGACAGGGGGGGACCTGAAGCTTTCTTT. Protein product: CAISGIDRGGPEAFF.